The 8 T cell receptor beta chains reported below all come from one sample, sequenced in a study of response to subunit inactivated influenza vaccine. TCRdb re-derived calls from the RT-PCR reads in MiXCR, one entry per CDR3 protein. The sample yields roughly 500,000 distinct CDR3 sequences, 15% to 20% seen once. Sequenced material: CD4+ T cells sorted from PBMCs, taken around 25 months after vaccination. The receptors were sampled from a man between 45 and 75 years old who received an inactivated influenza vaccine.

This clonotype has only a few counts. The CDR3 DNA follows: TGTGCCAGCAGCTTTTCCACCCTGGCCTCTGGAAACACCATATATTTT. Its protein product is CASSFSTLASGNTIYF. J is TRBJ1-3 and V is TRBV11-2; D is undetermined. The CDR3 spans 16 residues. Trimming shortened V by 3 bases and J by 0 bases, and 12 bases separated the two germline ends. Germline V lookup: CDR1 SGHAT, CDR2 FQNNGV.

The chain has TRBV6-5 and TRBJ1-1, with TRBD1 identical over 7 bases. CDR3 length equals 18 residues. Losses at the gene ends were 0 bases for V and 1 base for J; bases not matched to a gene: 11. Germline V CDR1 and CDR2: MNHEY, SVGAGI. The CDR3 loop is CASSYSMVRAGGNTEAFF. The CDR3 region has the DNA TGTGCCAGCAGTTACTCGATGGTTCGGGCAGGGGGGAACACTGAAGCTTTCTTT.

Only a few counts were recorded for this clonotype. This chain connects TRBV27 to TRBJ2-7; D tentatively reads TRBD1 or TRBD2 (5 bases each). Deletions cut 6 bases from V and 2 bases from J, with 11 bases between. The CDR3 runs 13 residues. Germline CDR1 reads MNHEY; CDR2 reads SMNVEV (reference sequence). CDR3 nucleotide sequence: TGTGCCAGCAGAAGGGACGGCACCTACGAGCAGTACTTC. Its translation is CASRRDGTYEQYF.

CDR3 amino acids: CASSENTQETQYF. Here the CDR3 DNA reads TGTGCCAGCAGTGAAAACACCCAAGAGACCCAGTACTTC. V and J are TRBV2 and TRBJ2-5; the D is unclear. This CDR3 is built from 13 residues. Trimming removed 2 bases at V and 1 base at J, with 5 bases between. Germline V gives CDR1 SNHLY, CDR2 FYNNEI.

CDR3 DNA: TGTGCCAGCAGCAGGGTCGGGGATAGCAATCAGCCCCAGCATTTT. Translating it yields CASSRVGDSNQPQHF. The rearrangement uses TRBV7-2 and TRBJ1-5; D not resolved. The CDR3 extends over 15 amino acids. The V end was cut by 5 bases, the J end by 0 bases, with 11 bases between. Germline CDR1 reads SGHTA; CDR2 reads FQGNSA.

This chain connects TRBV10-3 to TRBJ2-1; D might be TRBD2 (6 bases). The germline gives CDR1 ENHRY, CDR2 SYGVKD. Trimming pared 3 bases from V and 3 bases from J, leaving 12 bases between. The CDR3 has 15 residues. For the CDR3, the DNA is TGTGCCATCAGTGACCGGGACGGGAGCTACAATGAGCAGTTCTTC. Translation gives CAISDRDGSYNEQFF.

At least ten counts were recorded for this clonotype. The chain links TRBV5-1 to TRBJ1-1; possibly TRBD1 for D (6 bases). This CDR3 has 15 amino acids. V was pared by 4 bases and J by 3 bases, with 16 bases between. The germline CDR1 and CDR2 sequences are SGHRS and YFSETQ. As DNA, the CDR3 is TGCGCCAGCAGCAAGGGGGGGGGCAGGGACACTGAAGCTTTCTTT. Its protein is CASSKGGGRDTEAFF.

J is TRBJ2-5 and V is TRBV2, with 7 bases identical to TRBD2. The CDR3 runs to 12 residues. Germline V gene data show CDR1 as SNHLY and CDR2 as FYNNEI. V was clipped by 5 bases and J by 4 bases; unmatched bases: 1. CDR3 sequence (DNA): TGTGCCAGCAGTTGGACTAGAGAGACCCAGTACTTC. The encoded protein is CASSWTRETQYF.